This T cell receptor beta chain was observed in a study of OX40 agonist ivuxolimab in advanced cancers. Points on this clone: Its antigen is as yet unknown.

The CDR3 runs 11 residues. Trimming shortened V by 4 bases and J by 4 bases, and 3 bases separated the two germline ends. Germline values: CDR1 SNHLY, CDR2 FYNNEI. General study results and limits: Clonal expansion was among the lowest in partial responders at 0.1-3.0 mg/kg, especially CD8+.

Sequenced by immunoSEQ multiplex PCR; TCRdb stores in-frame clones only, minus some. The repertoire holds 50,000 to 65,000 clones, with about 89% as singletons. The chain is built from TRBV2 and TRBJ2-3; D uncertain. Sequenced material: CD4+ or CD8+ T cells sorted from blood, taken in a trial of the OX40 agonist ivuxolimab. The sequence derives from an adult with an advanced solid tumor such as melanoma, head and neck, liver or kidney cancer. CDR3 protein: CASSVADTQYF. The CDR3 DNA reads as TGTGCCAGCAGTGTGGCAGATACGCAGTATTTT.